Below, 32 T cell receptor beta chains from the same sample are listed, as sequenced in a study of T cell repertoires in cytomegalovirus infection. TCRdb passed the reads through MiXCR, listing each CDR3 protein once. The sample comprises approximately 500,000 distinct CDR3 sequences, around 10% of which are singletons, and roughly a tenth rests with the top ten. The sample consisted of PBMCs. The receptors shown here come from a human donor in good health (CMV status not recorded). Some clones in this sample may be carry-over from other donors' samples.

The chain carries TRBV10-2 and TRBJ1-2, with D possibly TRBD1 on 5 matching bases. The CDR3 is 14 amino acids. Germline lookup yields CDR1 WSHSY and CDR2 SAAADI. V dropped 7 bases and J dropped 5 bases, with 17 bases sitting between them. DNA for the CDR3: TGCGCCAGCACCCCCCCCGGCAGGGCTTATGGCTACACCTTC. This gives the protein CASTPPGRAYGYTF.

This sequence joins TRBV20-1 and TRBJ2-7, with D possibly matching TRBD1 (5 bases). V lost 1 base and J 3 bases, leaving 10 bases between the germline ends. This CDR3 contains 13 residues. CDR1 DFQATT and CDR2 SNEGSKA come from the germline V gene (reference sequence). The CDR3 is CSARVRQSYEQYF. The CDR3 DNA reads TGCAGTGCTAGAGTTAGACAGAGCTACGAGCAGTACTTC.

This clonotype was detected a few times. The chain carries TRBV9 and TRBJ1-5, with a tentative D call TRBD1 (5 bases). Per germline, CDR1 SGDLS and CDR2 YYNGEE. There are 14 residues in the CDR3. Trimming took 4 bases from V and 3 from J, leaving 11 bases between them. CDR3 DNA: TGTGCCAGCAGCCCTAACAGGAACAATCAGCCCCAGCATTTT. It codes for CASSPNRNNQPQHF.

This clonotype was counted ten times or more. The chain has TRBV19 and TRBJ1-2; TRBD1 matches at 7 bases. The CDR3 consists of 14 residues. Germline V gene lookup returns CDR1 LNHDA and CDR2 SQIVND (reference sequence). V was clipped by 8 bases and J by 9 bases; unmatched bases: 15. CDR3 bases: TGTGCCAGTGGCAGACCGCGGGACAGAGTGAGCTACACCTTC. Translated, it gives CASGRPRDRVSYTF. Variable domain in full (rest from reference TRBV19 and TRBJ1-2): DGGITQSPKYLFRKEGQNVTLSCEQNLNHDAMYWYRQDPGQGLRLIYYSQIVNDFQKGDIAEGYSVSREKKESFPLTVTSAQKNPTAFYLCASGRPRDRVSYTFGSGTRLTVV.

This clonotype was counted many times. The chain's CDR3 is CASRPGTQRWAPRFF. DNA for the CDR3: TGTGCCAGCAGACCCGGGACCCAGAGATGGGCGCCCAGGTTCTTC. This chain uses TRBV28 with TRBJ2-1; the D call may be TRBD1 or TRBD2 (5 bases each). The V and J ends lost 6 bases and 15 bases respectively, with 27 bases between them. This CDR3 is built from 15 residues. Germline V gene data show CDR1 as MDHEN and CDR2 as SYDVKM.

This clonotype was detected ten times or more. This chain uses TRBV10-3 with TRBJ1-2, with TRBD1 matching 7 bases. The CDR3 totals 15 residues. The junction had 5 bases not matched to a gene; V was cut back by 4 bases and J by 0 bases. The germline CDR1 and CDR2 sequences are ENHRY and SYGVKD. CDR3 sequence reads: CAISGGDSPNYGYTF. In DNA form, the CDR3 reads TGTGCCATCAGTGGAGGGGACAGTCCTAACTATGGCTACACCTTC.

This clonotype was picked up many times. The chain couples TRBV6-1 to TRBJ1-1; 9 positions match TRBD1. Germline-derived CDR1 and CDR2 are MNHNS and SASEGT. V lost 6 bases to trimming and J lost 3 bases; unmatched junction nucleotides: 8. This CDR3 contains 15 residues. CDR3 residues: CASSEIRTGDTEAFF. The CDR3 region has the DNA TGTGCCAGCAGCGAAATTCGGACAGGGGACACTGAAGCTTTCTTT.

The table lists this clonotype with many counts. The V gene is TRBV7-2, the J gene TRBJ2-5; tentatively, D is TRBD2 (6 bases). The V end was cut by 1 base, the J end by 5 bases, with 8 bases between. The CDR3 spans 13 residues. The germline V gene has CDR1 SGHTA and CDR2 FQGNSA. This CDR3 reads CASSLGGMETQYF. Here the CDR3 DNA reads TGTGCCAGCAGCTTAGGCGGGATGGAGACCCAGTACTTC.

This clonotype was seen at least ten times. CDR3 protein: CASSLQGEGGSKNIQYF. CDR3 in DNA: TGTGCCAGCAGCTTACAGGGGGAGGGTGGGTCCAAAAACATTCAGTACTTC. The chain employs TRBV7-3 and TRBJ2-4; possibly TRBD1 or TRBD2 for D (7 bases each). Germline loops: CDR1 SGHTA, CDR2 FQGTGA. Trimming left V 2 bases short and J 2 bases short, with 16 bases between. The CDR3 consists of 17 residues.

The chain links TRBV20-1 to TRBJ2-1; D remains ambiguous. This CDR3 contains 10 residues. V shed 3 bases and J shed 8 bases, with 5 bases lying between them. Germline assignment: CDR1 DFQATT and CDR2 SNEGSKA (reference sequence). The CDR3 protein is CSARRHEQFF. Written as DNA, the CDR3 is TGCAGTGCTAGGAGGCATGAGCAGTTCTTC.

The CDR3 is CASSPDLPYNEQFF. In nucleotides, the CDR3 is TGTGCCAGCAGCCCGGACCTCCCTTACAATGAGCAGTTCTTC. The chain has TRBV9 and TRBJ2-1, with no clear D. V was cut by 4 bases and J by 4 bases, with 12 bases left in between. CDR3 length equals 14 residues. Germline V gives CDR1 SGDLS, CDR2 YYNGEE. Looking up the rest from reference TRBV9 and TRBJ2-1 gives the full variable domain: DSGVTQTPKHLITATGQRVTLRCSPRSGDLSVYWYQQSLDQGLQFLIQYYNGEERAKGNILERFSAQQFPDLHSELNLSSLELGDSALYFCASSPDLPYNEQFFGPGTRLTVL.

The chain couples TRBV7-3 to TRBJ2-7, with 8 nucleotides matching TRBD2. The germline CDR1 and CDR2 sequences are SGHTA and FQGTGA. The junction had 4 bases not matched to a gene; V was cut back by 3 bases and J by 6 bases. This CDR3 has 13 residues. The CDR3 nucleotides read TGTGCCAGCAGCTTTACGACTAGCGCCGAGCAGTACTTC. Its translation is CASSFTTSAEQYF.

This clonotype was observed at least ten times. V gene TRBV4-2 combines with J gene TRBJ1-3; possible D gene TRBD1, 5 bases. V gave up 4 bases and J gave up 9 bases, with 16 bases separating them. From germline, CDR1 is LGHNA and CDR2 YNFKEQ. This CDR3 is built from 14 residues. CDR3 DNA sequence: TGTGCCAGCAGCCCTCACAATCAGGGAGTCACCATATATTTT. Translated: CASSPHNQGVTIYF.

This clonotype was recorded at least ten times. J is TRBJ2-1 and V is TRBV6-1; 13 nucleotides line up with TRBD2. V trimming: 2 bases; J trimming: 7 bases; junction bases outside the gene matches: 2. Germline V gene sequence: CDR1 MNHNS, CDR2 SASEGT. The CDR3 runs to 15 residues. The CDR3 DNA reads as TGTGCCAGCAGTGAACCGGGACTAGCGGGGAATGAGCAGTTCTTC. Its translation: CASSEPGLAGNEQFF.

This clonotype has ten or more counts. V is TRBV7-9 and J is TRBJ2-7; the D gene could be TRBD1 or TRBD2 (5 bases each). CDR1 is SEHNR and CDR2 is FQNEAQ in the germline V gene (reference sequence). The CDR3 totals 14 residues. Trimming left V 2 bases short and J 4 bases short, with 12 bases between. The CDR3 spells CASSLTPGPYEQYF. The CDR3 region has the DNA TGTGCCAGCAGCTTAACCCCGGGACCGTACGAGCAGTACTTC.

This chain links TRBV3-1 with TRBJ2-2; the match to TRBD2 covers 12 bases. Germline CDR1 and CDR2: LGHDT and YNNKEL (reference sequence). V shed 3 bases and J 6 bases; nucleotides not matched to a gene: 5. The CDR3 runs to 16 residues. DNA for the CDR3: TGTGCCAGCAGCCATGCCTGGACTAGCGGGGCCGGGGAGCTGTTTTTT. Translating it yields CASSHAWTSGAGELFF.

This clonotype was observed many times. V and J are TRBV19 and TRBJ1-1, with D perhaps matching TRBD1 (5 bases). The CDR3 loop spans 15 amino acids. Trimming removed 7 bases from V and 3 bases from J, with 18 bases in between. In germline, CDR1 is LNHDA, CDR2 SQIVND (reference sequence). The CDR3 sequence is CASNPWGRRDTEAFF. DNA for the CDR3: TGTGCCAGTAACCCATGGGGCAGACGGGACACTGAAGCTTTCTTT.

This clonotype was seen many times. This chain connects TRBV5-6 to TRBJ1-4; D gene uncertain. Germline V gives CDR1 SGHDT, CDR2 YYEEEE. The V gene lost 4 bases and the J gene lost 1 base, with 11 bases spanning the gap. The CDR3 has 15 residues. CDR3 loop: CASSHRVETNEKLFF. DNA of the CDR3: TGTGCCAGCAGCCACCGGGTCGAAACTAATGAAAAACTGTTTTTT.

The chain employs TRBV5-4 and TRBJ2-3, with D hard to call. V was clipped by 2 bases and J by 10 bases, with 8 bases between them. Germline loops: CDR1 SGHNT, CDR2 YYREEE (reference sequence). There are 11 residues in the CDR3. The DNA for the CDR3 is TGTGCCAGCAGCTTCTTAGGAGCGCAGTATTTT. Translated: CASSFLGAQYF.

The chain employs TRBV20-1 and TRBJ1-5; 7 nucleotides align to TRBD1. The length of the CDR3 is 15 residues. Germline CDR1 is DFQATT and CDR2 is SNEGSKA (reference sequence). J was trimmed by 8 bases and V by 1 base; bases with no gene match: 11. CDR3 DNA sequence: TGCAGTGCTAGAGCCCGACCGGGACAGTGCGAGCCCCAGCATTTT. Its translation: CSARARPGQCEPQHF.

This clonotype was observed a few times. The V call is TRBV9, the J call TRBJ1-1; D perhaps matches TRBD1 (6 bases). The germline gives CDR1 SGDLS, CDR2 YYNGEE. Trimming left V 4 bases short and J 4 bases short, with 20 bases between. The CDR3 sequence is 16 residues long. This CDR3 is CASSPPAGARTTEAFF. Here the CDR3 DNA reads TGTGCCAGCAGCCCCCCGGCAGGGGCCCGGACCACTGAAGCTTTCTTT.

At least ten counts were recorded for this clonotype. The gene calls are TRBV7-2 and TRBJ2-2; 7 positions match TRBD1. Germline V gives CDR1 SGHTA, CDR2 FQGNSA. The V segment lost 6 bases and the J segment 1 base; nucleotides outside the gene matches: 11. The CDR3 contains 17 residues. As DNA, the CDR3 is TGTGCCAGCAGTTCCCCACCGGGGACAGTGAACACCGGGGAGCTGTTTTTT. Protein product: CASSSPPGTVNTGELFF.

The chain joins TRBV27 to TRBJ2-1, with TRBD1 matching 7 bases. Germline V CDR1 and CDR2: MNHEY, SMNVEV (reference sequence). The J segment lost 5 bases and the V segment lost 10 bases, leaving 11 bases of the junction unmatched. The CDR3 spans 14 residues. The DNA of the CDR3 is TGTGCCATCCCAGGGGGAGAGGACAACAATGAGCAGTTCTTC. Its protein is CAIPGGEDNNEQFF.

This clonotype was counted at least ten times. This chain uses TRBV11-2 with TRBJ2-1; D is uncertain. CDR3 length: 12 residues. Germline V lookup: CDR1 SGHAT, CDR2 FQNNGV. Trimming cost V 2 bases and J 8 bases, with 7 bases left between them. This CDR3 reads CASSLRVYEQFF. In DNA, the CDR3 is TGTGCCAGCAGCTTACGAGTCTATGAGCAGTTCTTC.

This clonotype was observed many times. V is TRBV28 and J is TRBJ2-7; tentatively, D is TRBD2 (6 bases). V was shortened by 4 bases and J by 0 bases, with 10 bases between the two germline ends. The length of the CDR3 is 14 residues. Germline-derived CDR1 and CDR2 are MDHEN and SYDVKM. CDR3 bases: TGTGCCAGCAGTTCCAGGGACTTCTCCTACGAGCAGTACTTC. It codes for CASSSRDFSYEQYF.

The V and J genes are TRBV11-2 and TRBJ2-7; D gene uncertain. There are 15 residues in the CDR3. Germline V gene sequence: CDR1 SGHAT, CDR2 FQNNGV. Deletions cut 7 bases from V and 0 bases from J, with 16 bases between. CDR3 protein: CASTPGRATSYEQYF. The CDR3 nucleotides are TGTGCCAGCACCCCAGGAAGGGCTACCTCCTACGAGCAGTACTTC.

This clonotype was seen only a few times. The V call is TRBV20-1, the J call TRBJ2-3, with D possibly TRBD2 on 7 matching bases. Germline CDR1 reads DFQATT; CDR2 reads SNEGSKA (reference sequence). The CDR3 has 15 residues. Trimming shortened V by 4 bases and J by 2 bases, and 16 bases separated the two germline ends. The CDR3 nucleotides are TGCAGTGCTAACGGCGGGGGCGTTTACACAGATACGCAGTATTTT. This sequence encodes CSANGGGVYTDTQYF.

About this clonotype itself: At one of its ends the junction is not consistent with the germline gene, which may arise from a read error. The chain links TRBV7-6 to TRBJ2-3, with D hard to call. Germline V gives CDR1 SGHVS, CDR2 FNYEAQ. CDR3 length equals 13 residues. The CDR3 reads CASSPDVGDTQYF. The CDR3 nucleotides are TGTGCTAGCAGCCCAGATGTCGGAGATACGCAGTATTTT.

This clonotype was observed at least ten times. The rearrangement links TRBV28 to TRBJ2-7; 15 nucleotides align to TRBD2. V was pared by 5 bases and J by 0 bases, with 17 bases of the junction left unmatched. The CDR3 is 21 amino acids. The germline V gene encodes CDR1 MDHEN and CDR2 SYDVKM. In nucleotides, the CDR3 is TGTGCCAGCAGTACAATTATGAGTGGGACTAGCGGGAGGCCTTACTCCTACGAGCAGTACTTC. Translated, it gives CASSTIMSGTSGRPYSYEQYF.

This clonotype was observed at least ten times. The chain has TRBV6-2 or TRBV6-3 and TRBJ2-7, with 14 bases aligning to TRBD2. V lost 6 bases and J lost 1; bases outside the gene matches: 8. The germline gives CDR1 MNHEY, CDR2 SVGEGT. This CDR3 has 17 amino acids. CDR3 coding DNA: TGTGCCAGCAGAACGGGACTAGCGGGAGTAAGGTCCTACGAGCAGTACTTC. It is translated as CASRTGLAGVRSYEQYF.

Ten or more counts support this clonotype. J is TRBJ2-5 and V is TRBV27; the D is unclear. The CDR3 runs to 15 residues. V lost 0 bases and J lost 1, with 9 bases in between. From germline, CDR1 is MNHEY and CDR2 SMNVEV (reference sequence). CDR3 bases: TGTGCCAGCAGTTTATCGGCAGCCGTCCAAGAGACCCAGTACTTC. This codes for CASSLSAAVQETQYF.

V usage is TRBV29-1 and J usage is TRBJ2-4, with D perhaps matching TRBD1 (6 bases). The CDR3 runs to 13 residues. Germline V gene sequence: CDR1 SQVTM, CDR2 ANQGSEA. V was shortened by 7 bases and J by 1 base, with 11 bases between the two germline ends. CDR3 residues: CSGGTGAKNIQYF. CDR3 sequence (DNA): TGCAGCGGGGGCACAGGGGCCAAAAACATTCAGTACTTC.